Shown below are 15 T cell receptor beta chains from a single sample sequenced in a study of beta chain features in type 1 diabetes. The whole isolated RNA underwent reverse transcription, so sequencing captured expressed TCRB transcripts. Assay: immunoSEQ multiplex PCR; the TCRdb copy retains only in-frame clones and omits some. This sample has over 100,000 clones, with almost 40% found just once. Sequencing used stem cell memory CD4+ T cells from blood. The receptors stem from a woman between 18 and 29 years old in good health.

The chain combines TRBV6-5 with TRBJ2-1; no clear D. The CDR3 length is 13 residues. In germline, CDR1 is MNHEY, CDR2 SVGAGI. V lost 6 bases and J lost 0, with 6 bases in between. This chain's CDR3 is CASRRLSYNEQFF. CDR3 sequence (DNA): TGTGCCAGCAGACGACTCTCCTACAATGAGCAGTTCTTC.

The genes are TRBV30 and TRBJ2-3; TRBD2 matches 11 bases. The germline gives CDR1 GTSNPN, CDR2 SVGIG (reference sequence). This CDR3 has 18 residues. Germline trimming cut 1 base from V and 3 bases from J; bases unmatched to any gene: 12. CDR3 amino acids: CAWSGLIAGGPGTDTQYF. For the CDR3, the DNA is TGTGCCTGGAGTGGACTGATAGCGGGAGGGCCAGGGACAGATACGCAGTATTTT.

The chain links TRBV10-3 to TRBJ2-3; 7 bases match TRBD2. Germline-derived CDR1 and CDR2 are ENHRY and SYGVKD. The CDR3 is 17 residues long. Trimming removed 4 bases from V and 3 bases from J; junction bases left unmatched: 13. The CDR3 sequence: CAISGGLGLAATDTQYF. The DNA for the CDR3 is TGTGCCATCAGTGGGGGACTGGGGCTAGCGGCGACAGATACGCAGTATTTT.

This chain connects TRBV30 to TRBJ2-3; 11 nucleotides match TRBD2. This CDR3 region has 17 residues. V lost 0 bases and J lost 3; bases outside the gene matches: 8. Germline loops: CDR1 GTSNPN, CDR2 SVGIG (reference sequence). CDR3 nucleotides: TGTGCCTGGAGTGTAAGGGCGACTAGCGGGACAACAGATACGCAGTATTTT. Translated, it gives CAWSVRATSGTTDTQYF.

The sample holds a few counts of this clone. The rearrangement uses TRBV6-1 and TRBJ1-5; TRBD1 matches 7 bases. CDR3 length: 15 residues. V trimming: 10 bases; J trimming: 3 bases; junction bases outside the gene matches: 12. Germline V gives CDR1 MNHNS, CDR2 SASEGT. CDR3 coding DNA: TGTGCCACCAGAGGACAAGGGGGCTCCAATCAGCCCCAGCATTTT. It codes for CATRGQGGSNQPQHF.

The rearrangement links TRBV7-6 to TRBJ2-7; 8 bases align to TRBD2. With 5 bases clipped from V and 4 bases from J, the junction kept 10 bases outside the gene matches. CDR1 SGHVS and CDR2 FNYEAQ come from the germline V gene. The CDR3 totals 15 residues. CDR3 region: CASSTVAGTSYEQYF. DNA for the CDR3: TGTGCCAGCAGCACCGTAGCGGGAACATCTTACGAGCAGTACTTC. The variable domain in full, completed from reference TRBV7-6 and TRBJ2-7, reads GAGVSQSPRYKVTKRGQDVALRCDPISGHVSLYWYRQALGQGPEFLTYFNYEAQQDKSGLPNDRFSAERPEGSISTLTIQRTEQRDSAMYRCASSTVAGTSYEQYFGPGTRLTVT.

The CDR3 nucleotides read TGCGCCAGCAGCTTGGAGGCGGGTTCCTACGAGCAGTACTTC. It specifies CASSLEAGSYEQYF. The V call is TRBV5-1, the J call TRBJ2-7; maybe TRBD2 (5 bases). V shed 0 bases and J shed 1 base, with 8 bases lying between them. The CDR3 runs 14 residues. Per germline, CDR1 SGHRS and CDR2 YFSETQ.

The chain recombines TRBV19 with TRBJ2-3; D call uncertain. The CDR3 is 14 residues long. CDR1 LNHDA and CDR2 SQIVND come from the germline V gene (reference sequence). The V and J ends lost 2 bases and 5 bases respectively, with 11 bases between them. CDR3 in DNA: TGTGCCAGTAGTATATTTGGCTCTAGAGATACGCAGTATTTT. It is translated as CASSIFGSRDTQYF.

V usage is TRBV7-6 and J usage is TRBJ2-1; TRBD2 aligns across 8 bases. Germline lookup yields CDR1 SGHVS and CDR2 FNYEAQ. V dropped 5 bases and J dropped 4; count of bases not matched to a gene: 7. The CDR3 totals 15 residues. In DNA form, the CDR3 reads TGTGCCAGCAGCCCAACGGGAGGGTGGTACAATGAGCAGTTCTTC. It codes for CASSPTGGWYNEQFF.

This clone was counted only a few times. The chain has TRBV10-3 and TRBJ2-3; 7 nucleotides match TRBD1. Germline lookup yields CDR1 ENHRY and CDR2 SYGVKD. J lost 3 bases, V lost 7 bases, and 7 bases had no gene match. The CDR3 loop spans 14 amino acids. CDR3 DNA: TGTGCCATCACTAGGACAGGAGTGACAGATACGCAGTATTTT. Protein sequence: CAITRTGVTDTQYF.

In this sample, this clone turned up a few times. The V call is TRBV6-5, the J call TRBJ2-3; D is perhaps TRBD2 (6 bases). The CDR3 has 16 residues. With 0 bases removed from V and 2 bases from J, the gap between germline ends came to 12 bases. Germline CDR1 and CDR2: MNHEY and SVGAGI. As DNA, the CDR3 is TGTGCCAGCAGTTACTCTAACCGGGAGCCCACAGATACGCAGTATTTT. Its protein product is CASSYSNREPTDTQYF.

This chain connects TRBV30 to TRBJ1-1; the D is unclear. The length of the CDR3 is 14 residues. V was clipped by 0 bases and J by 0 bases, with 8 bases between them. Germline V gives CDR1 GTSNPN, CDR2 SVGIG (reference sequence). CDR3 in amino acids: CAWSVHQVNTEAFF. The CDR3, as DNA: TGTGCCTGGAGTGTACATCAGGTGAACACTGAAGCTTTCTTT.

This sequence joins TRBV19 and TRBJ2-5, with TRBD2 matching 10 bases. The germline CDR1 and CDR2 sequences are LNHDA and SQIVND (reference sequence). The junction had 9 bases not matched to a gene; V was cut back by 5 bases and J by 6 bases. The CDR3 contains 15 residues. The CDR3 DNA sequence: TGTGCCAGTAGTCCCGGACTAGCGGTGGGAAAGACCCAGTACTTC. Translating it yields CASSPGLAVGKTQYF.

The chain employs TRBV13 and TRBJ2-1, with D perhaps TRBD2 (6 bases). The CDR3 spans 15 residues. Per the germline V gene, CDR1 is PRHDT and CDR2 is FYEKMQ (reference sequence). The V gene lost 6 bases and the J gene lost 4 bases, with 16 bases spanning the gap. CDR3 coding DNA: TGTGCCAGCAGACGGCTAGCGACATATTACAATGAGCAGTTCTTC. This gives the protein CASRRLATYYNEQFF.

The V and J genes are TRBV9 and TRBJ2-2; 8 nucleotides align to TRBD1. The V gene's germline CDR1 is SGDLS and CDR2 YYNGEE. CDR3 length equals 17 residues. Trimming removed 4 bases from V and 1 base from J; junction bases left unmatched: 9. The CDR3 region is CASSPYSGTGNTGELFF. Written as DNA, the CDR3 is TGTGCCAGCAGCCCCTATTCCGGGACAGGGAACACCGGGGAGCTGTTTTTT.